This TCR beta chain was captured in a study of cytomegalovirus exposure and HLA in healthy donors. This CDR3 comprises 15 residues. Trimming removed 3 bases from V and 0 bases from J, with 12 bases in between. The V gene's germline CDR1 is MNHEY and CDR2 SMNVEV (reference sequence). In the PCR, 60 Vbeta and 13 Jbeta primers were used. Clones were sequenced by immunoSEQ multiplex PCR, and TCRdb holds only the in-frame ones, with some missing. This table has some 160,000 clones, 60% to 80% appearing once. The specimen was PBMCs. This clonotype was sampled from a woman aged 25 to 39 in good health and CMV-seronegative. The chain has TRBV27 and TRBJ2-7; TRBD2 might be the D (6 bases). CDR3 loop: CASSFWRGSSYEQYF. CDR3 nucleotide sequence: TGTGCCAGCAGTTTTTGGAGGGGAAGCTCCTACGAGCAGTACTTC.